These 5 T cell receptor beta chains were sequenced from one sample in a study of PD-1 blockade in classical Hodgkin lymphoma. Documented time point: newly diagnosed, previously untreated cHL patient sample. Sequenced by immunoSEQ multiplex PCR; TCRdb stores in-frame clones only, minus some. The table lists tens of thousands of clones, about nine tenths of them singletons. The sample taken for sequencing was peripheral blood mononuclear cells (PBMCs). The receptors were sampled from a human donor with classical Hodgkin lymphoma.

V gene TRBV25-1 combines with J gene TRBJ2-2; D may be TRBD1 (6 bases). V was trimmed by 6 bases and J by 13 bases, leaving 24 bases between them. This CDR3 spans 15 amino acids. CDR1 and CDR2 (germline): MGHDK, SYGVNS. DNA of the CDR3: TGTGCCAGCAGCCCATGGACAGAGGTGGGGCGAGGGCTGTTTTTT. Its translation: CASSPWTEVGRGLFF.

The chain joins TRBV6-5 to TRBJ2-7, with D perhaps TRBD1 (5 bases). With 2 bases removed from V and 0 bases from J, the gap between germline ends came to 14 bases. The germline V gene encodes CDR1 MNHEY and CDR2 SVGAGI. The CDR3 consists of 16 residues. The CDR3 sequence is CASSYQRQPSSYEQYF. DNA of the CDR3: TGTGCCAGCAGTTACCAAAGACAGCCGAGCTCCTACGAGCAGTACTTC.

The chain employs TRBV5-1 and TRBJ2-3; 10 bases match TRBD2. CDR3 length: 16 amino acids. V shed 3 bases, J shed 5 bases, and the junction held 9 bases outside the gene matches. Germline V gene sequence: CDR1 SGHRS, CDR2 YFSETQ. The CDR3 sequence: CASSSRLAGVVDTQYF. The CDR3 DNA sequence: TGCGCCAGCAGCTCCAGGCTAGCGGGAGTAGTAGATACGCAGTATTTT.

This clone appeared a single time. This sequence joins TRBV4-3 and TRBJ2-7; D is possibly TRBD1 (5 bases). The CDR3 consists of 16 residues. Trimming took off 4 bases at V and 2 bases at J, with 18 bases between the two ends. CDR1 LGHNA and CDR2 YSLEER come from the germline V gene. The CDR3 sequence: CASSLLDIRITYEQYF. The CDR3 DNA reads TGCGCCAGCAGCCTCTTGGACATCCGCATTACCTACGAGCAGTACTTC.

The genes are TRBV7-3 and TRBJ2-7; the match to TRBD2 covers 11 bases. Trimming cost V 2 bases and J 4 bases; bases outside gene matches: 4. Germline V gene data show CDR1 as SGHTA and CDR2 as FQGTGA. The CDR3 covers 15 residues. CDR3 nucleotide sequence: TGTGCCAGCAGCTTACTCCCTAGCGGGGGGTACGAGCAGTACTTC. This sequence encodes CASSLLPSGGYEQYF.